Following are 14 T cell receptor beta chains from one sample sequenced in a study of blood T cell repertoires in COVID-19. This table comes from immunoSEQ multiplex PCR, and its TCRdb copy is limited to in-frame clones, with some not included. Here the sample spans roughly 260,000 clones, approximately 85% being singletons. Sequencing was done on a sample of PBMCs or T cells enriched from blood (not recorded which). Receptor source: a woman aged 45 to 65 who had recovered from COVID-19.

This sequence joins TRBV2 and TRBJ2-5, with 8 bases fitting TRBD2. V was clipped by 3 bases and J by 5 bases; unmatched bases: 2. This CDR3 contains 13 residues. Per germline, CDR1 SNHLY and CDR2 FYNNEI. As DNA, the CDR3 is TGTGCCAGCAGTGATTCGGGGGGGGAGACCCAGTACTTC. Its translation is CASSDSGGETQYF.

The chain's CDR3 is CASSARRGRTDTQYF. CDR3 in DNA: TGTGCCAGCAGCGCGAGGAGGGGGCGCACAGATACGCAGTATTTT. The chain recombines TRBV11-3 with TRBJ2-3; tentatively, D is TRBD1 (7 bases). Trimming removed 5 bases from V and 1 base from J, with 13 bases in between. CDR3 length: 15 residues. Germline V CDR1 and CDR2: SGHNT, YENEEA.

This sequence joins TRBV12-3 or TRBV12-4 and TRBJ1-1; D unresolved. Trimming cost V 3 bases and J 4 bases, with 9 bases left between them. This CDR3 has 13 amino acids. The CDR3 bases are TGTGCCAGCAGTTTTACGGGAGTCACTGAAGCTTTCTTT. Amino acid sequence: CASSFTGVTEAFF.

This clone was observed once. CDR3 region: CASSLERDQPQHF. CDR3 nucleotide sequence: TGTGCCAGCAGTTTAGAACGGGATCAGCCCCAGCATTTT. The gene calls are TRBV12-3 or TRBV12-4 and TRBJ1-5; no reliable D call. CDR3 size: 13 residues. With 1 base removed from V and 5 bases from J, the gap between germline ends came to 6 bases.

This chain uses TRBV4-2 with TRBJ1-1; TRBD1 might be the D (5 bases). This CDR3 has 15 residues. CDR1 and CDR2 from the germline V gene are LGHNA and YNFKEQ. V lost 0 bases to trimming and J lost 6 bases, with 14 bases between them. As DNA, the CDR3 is TGTGCCAGCAGCCAAGACTTAATCCCGACAGCTGAAGCTTTCTTT. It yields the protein CASSQDLIPTAEAFF.

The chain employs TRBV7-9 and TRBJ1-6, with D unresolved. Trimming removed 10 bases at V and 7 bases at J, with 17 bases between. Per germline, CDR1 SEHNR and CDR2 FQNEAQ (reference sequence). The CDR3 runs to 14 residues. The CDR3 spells CATFVGAPNSPLHF. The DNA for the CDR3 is TGTGCCACCTTCGTAGGAGCCCCGAATTCACCCCTCCACTTT.

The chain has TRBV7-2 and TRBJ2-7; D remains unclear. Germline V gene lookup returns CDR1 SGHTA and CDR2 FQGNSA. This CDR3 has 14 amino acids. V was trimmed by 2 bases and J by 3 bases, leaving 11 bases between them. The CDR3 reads CASSLYERSYEQYF. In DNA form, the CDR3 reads TGTGCCAGCAGCTTATATGAGCGCAGCTACGAGCAGTACTTC.

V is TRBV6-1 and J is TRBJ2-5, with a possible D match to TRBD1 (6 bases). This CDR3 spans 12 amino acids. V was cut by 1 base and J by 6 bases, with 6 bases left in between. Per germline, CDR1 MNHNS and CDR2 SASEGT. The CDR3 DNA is TGTGCCAGCAGTGAAGGGGGGCAGACCCAGTACTTC. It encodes CASSEGGQTQYF.

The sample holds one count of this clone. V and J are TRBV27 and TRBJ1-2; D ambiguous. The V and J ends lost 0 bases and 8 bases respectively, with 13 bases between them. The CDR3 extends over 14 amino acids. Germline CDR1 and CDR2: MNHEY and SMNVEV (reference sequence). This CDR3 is CASSLSFGPTGYTF. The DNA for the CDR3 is TGTGCCAGCAGTTTATCGTTTGGGCCGACGGGCTACACCTTC.

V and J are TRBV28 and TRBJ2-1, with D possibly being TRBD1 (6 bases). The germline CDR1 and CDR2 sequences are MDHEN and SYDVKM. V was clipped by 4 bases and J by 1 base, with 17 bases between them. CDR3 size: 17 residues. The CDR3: CASSYPIGTPSYNEQFF. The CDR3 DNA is TGTGCCAGCAGTTATCCGATTGGGACACCATCCTACAATGAGCAGTTCTTC. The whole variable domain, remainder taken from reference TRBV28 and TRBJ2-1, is DVKVTQSSRYLVKRTGEKVFLECVQDMDHENMFWYRQDPGLGLRLIYFSYDVKMKEKGDIPEGYSVSREKKERFSLILESASTNQTSMYLCASSYPIGTPSYNEQFFGPGTRLTVL.

The CDR3 is CASSPGTVLLRLNEKLFF. In nucleotides, the CDR3 is TGCGCCAGCAGCCCGGGGACAGTGCTACTCCGACTTAATGAAAAACTGTTTTTT. This chain connects TRBV5-1 to TRBJ1-4; 7 positions agree with TRBD1. Germline assignment: CDR1 SGHRS and CDR2 YFSETQ. The trim removed 4 bases at V and 4 bases at J, leaving 16 bases unmatched. The CDR3 is 18 residues long.

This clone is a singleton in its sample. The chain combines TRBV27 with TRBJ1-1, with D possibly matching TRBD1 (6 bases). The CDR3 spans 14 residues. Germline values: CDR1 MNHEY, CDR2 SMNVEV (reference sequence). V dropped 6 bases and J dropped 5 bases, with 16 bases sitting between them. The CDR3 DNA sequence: TGTGCCAGCAGCCCCACAGGGTTGACAACTGAAGCTTTCTTT. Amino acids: CASSPTGLTTEAFF.

CDR3 coding DNA: TGTGCCAGTAGTAGAGAAGGAGGGCCCTCCGAGCAGTACTTC. It yields the protein CASSREGGPSEQYF. The chain links TRBV19 to TRBJ2-7; a possible D gene is TRBD2 (6 bases). V lost 4 bases and J 6 bases, leaving 16 bases between the germline ends. The length of the CDR3 is 14 residues. The germline V gene has CDR1 LNHDA and CDR2 SQIVND (reference sequence). The entire variable domain, with the rest obtained from reference TRBV19 and TRBJ2-7, is as follows: DGGITQSPKYLFRKEGQNVTLSCEQNLNHDAMYWYRQDPGQGLRLIYYSQIVNDFQKGDIAEGYSVSREKKESFPLTVTSAQKNPTAFYLCASSREGGPSEQYFGPGTRLTVT.

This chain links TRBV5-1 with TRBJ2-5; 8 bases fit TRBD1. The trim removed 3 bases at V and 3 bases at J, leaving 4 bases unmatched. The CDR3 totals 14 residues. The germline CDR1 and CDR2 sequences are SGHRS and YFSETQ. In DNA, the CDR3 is TGCGCCAGCAGCTACCGGGACAGGAAAGAGACCCAGTACTTC. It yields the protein CASSYRDRKETQYF.